Sequencing of this T cell receptor (beta chain) was carried out in a study of shared clonotypes between healthy human individuals. Study results and limitations: Among donors, clonotype sharing was expected to be affected by sequencing depth.

Clones were sequenced by immunoSEQ multiplex PCR, and TCRdb holds only the in-frame ones, with some missing. The table has about 460,000 clones, approximately 80% seen once. V lost 8 bases and J 1 base, leaving 20 bases between the germline ends. There are 16 residues in the CDR3. CDR1 MGHRA and CDR2 YSYEKL come from the germline V gene. As regards this clone: What it binds is not known. A far larger clone is off by one base, so a read error is likely.

Caucasian adults living in Nashville, Tennessee, provided all samples. The sample taken for sequencing was PBMCs. The sequence was obtained from a middle-aged woman in good health. Some clones in this sample may be carry-over from other donors' samples. The V and J genes are TRBV4-1 and TRBJ1-2; a possible D gene is TRBD1 (5 bases). CDR3 protein: CASAQWGGSGNYGYTF. In nucleotides, the CDR3 is TGCGCCAGCGCCCAATGGGGGGGGTCTGGTAACTATGGCTACACCTTC.